The T cell receptor beta chain under discussion was sequenced for a study of identifying expanded T cells in peripheral blood. Germline-derived CDR1 and CDR2 are MDHEN and SYDVKM. CDR3 size: 14 residues. The V and J ends lost 2 bases and 7 bases, in that order; junction bases with no gene match: 3. Sequencing used immunoSEQ multiplex PCR; TCRdb keeps in-frame clones, though not all of them. Altogether about 86,000 clones are present, approximately 81% being singletons, with the ten largest covering 4% to 5.5%. Note on this clone: As yet, its antigen is unknown.

Findings and caveats of the study: Roughly 1.1 clones differed between technical replicates, versus approximately 16 and 19 over time.

This TCR derives from a person aged 18 to 70 in good health. The chain couples TRBV28 to TRBJ1-5, with 9 bases aligning to TRBD1. Sequencing input: blood. The CDR3 loop is CASSLGQGTQPQHF. The CDR3 nucleotides are TGTGCCAGCAGTTTAGGACAGGGGACGCAGCCCCAGCATTTT. Using reference TRBV28 and TRBJ1-5 for the parts outside the CDR3, the full variable domain is DVKVTQSSRYLVKRTGEKVFLECVQDMDHENMFWYRQDPGLGLRLIYFSYDVKMKEKGDIPEGYSVSREKKERFSLILESASTNQTSMYLCASSLGQGTQPQHFGDGTRLSIL.